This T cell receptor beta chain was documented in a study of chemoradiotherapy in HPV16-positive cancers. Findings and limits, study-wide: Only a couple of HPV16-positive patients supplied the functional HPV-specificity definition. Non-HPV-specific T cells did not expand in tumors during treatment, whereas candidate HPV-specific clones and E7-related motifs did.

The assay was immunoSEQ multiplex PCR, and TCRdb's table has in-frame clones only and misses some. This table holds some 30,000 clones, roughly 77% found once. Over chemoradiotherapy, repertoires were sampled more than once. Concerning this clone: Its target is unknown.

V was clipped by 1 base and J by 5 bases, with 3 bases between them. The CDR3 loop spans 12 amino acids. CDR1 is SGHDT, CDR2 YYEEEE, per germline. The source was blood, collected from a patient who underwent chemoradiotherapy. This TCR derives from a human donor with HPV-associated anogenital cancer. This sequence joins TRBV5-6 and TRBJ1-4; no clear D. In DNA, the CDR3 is TGTGCCAGCAGCTTGTCGAATGAAAAACTGTTTTTT. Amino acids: CASSLSNEKLFF. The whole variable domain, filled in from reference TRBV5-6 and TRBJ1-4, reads DAGVTQSPTHLIKTRGQQVTLRCSPKSGHDTVSWYQQALGQGPQFIFQYYEEEERQRGNFPDRFSGHQFPNYSSELNVNALLLGDSALYLCASSLSNEKLFFGSGTQLSVL.